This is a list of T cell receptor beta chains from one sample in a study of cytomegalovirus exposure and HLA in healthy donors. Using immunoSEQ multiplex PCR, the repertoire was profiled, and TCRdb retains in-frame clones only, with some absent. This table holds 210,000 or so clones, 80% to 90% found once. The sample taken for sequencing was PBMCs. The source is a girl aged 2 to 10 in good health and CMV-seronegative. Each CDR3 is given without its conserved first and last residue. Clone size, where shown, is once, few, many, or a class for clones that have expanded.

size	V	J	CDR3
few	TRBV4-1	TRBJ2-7	ASSQDLGTGTYEQY
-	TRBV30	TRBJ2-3	AWSVQVTTDTQY
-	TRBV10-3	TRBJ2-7	AISDRSEGRDYEQY
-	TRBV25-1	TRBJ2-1	ASSGWAGEQF
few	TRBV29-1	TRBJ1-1	SVGPGGNTEAF
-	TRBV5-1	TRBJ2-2	ASSLASAYTGELF
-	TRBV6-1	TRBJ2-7	ASSEYVREYEQY
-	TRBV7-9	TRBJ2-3	ASSLSGGHSTDTQY
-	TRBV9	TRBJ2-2	ASSLSGRGNTGELF
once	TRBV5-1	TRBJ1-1	ASSHNGNTEAL
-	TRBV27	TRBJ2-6	ASSLRGTGARSGANVLT
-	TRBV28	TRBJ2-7	ASGLDINYEQY
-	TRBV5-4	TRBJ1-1	ASSPPGQGYGKTEAF
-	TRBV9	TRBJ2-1	ASSDASGGAYEQF
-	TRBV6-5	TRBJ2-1	ASTPGLAQYNEQF
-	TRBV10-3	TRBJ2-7	AISEYGLAGSNEQY
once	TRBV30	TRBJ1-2	AWSLPPQGCT
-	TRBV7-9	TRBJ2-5	ASSHKGVGGVETQY
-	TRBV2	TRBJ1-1	ASSFHSGGRRNTEAF
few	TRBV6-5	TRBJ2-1	ASSLQGLLGNEQF
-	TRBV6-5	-	ASSYGRGRYEQY
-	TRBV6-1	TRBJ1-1	ASSERTGGSEAF
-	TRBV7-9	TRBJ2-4	ASSLDSSGYIQY
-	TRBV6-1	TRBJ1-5	ASSITRNGNQPQH
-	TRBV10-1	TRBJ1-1	ASRHRGGAF
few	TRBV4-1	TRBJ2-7	ASSMARLSNYEQY
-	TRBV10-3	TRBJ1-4	AISGSATNEKLF
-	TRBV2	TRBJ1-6	ASTNRFNSPLH
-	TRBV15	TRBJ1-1	ATGRGMNTEAF
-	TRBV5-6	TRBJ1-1	ASRPGGSATEAF
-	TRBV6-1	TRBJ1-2	AGRTGTGDYGYT
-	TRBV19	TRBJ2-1	ASTDKGGPDNEQF
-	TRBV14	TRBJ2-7	ASSLNQDKAYEQY
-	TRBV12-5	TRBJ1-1	ASGLDGTEAF
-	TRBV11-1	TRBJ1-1	ASSPRQGNTEAF
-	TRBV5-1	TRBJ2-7	ASSLAADSSYEQY
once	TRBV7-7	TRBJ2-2	ASSLSRGGVNTGELF
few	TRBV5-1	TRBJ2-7	ASSSGTYEQY
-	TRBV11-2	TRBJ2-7	ASSFYGGRGSSYEQY
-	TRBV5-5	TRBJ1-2	ASSFRAREGYT
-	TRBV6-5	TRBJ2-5	ASSRRGGRQETQY
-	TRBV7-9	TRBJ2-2	ASSLTANGGELF
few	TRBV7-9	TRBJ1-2	ASSLPLTGGNGYT
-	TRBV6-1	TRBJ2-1	ASSGLVSSYNEQF
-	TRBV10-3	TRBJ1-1	AISESGMGGTEAF
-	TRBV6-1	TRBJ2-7	ASSSEVFGYEQY
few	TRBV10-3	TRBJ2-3	AISGTSGDTQY
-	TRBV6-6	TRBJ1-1	ASSHKGQGGTEAF
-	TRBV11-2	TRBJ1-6	ASSFASSYNSPLH
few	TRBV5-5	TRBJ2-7	ASSFLLTSSYEQY
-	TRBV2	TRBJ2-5	ASSLTGIETQY
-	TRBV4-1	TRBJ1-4	ASSQAGTGNEKLF
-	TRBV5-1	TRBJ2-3	ASSYIAGGAVTDTQY
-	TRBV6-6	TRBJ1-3	ASSTGGSRNTIY
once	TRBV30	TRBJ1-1	AWSALGRINTEAF
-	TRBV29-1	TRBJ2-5	SVVKTAGGETQY
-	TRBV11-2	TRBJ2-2	ASLRDRVTGELF
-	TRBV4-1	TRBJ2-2	ASSRGTGNTGELF
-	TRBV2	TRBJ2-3	ASSDLGGTAGDTQY
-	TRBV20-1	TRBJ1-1	SARAWSEAF